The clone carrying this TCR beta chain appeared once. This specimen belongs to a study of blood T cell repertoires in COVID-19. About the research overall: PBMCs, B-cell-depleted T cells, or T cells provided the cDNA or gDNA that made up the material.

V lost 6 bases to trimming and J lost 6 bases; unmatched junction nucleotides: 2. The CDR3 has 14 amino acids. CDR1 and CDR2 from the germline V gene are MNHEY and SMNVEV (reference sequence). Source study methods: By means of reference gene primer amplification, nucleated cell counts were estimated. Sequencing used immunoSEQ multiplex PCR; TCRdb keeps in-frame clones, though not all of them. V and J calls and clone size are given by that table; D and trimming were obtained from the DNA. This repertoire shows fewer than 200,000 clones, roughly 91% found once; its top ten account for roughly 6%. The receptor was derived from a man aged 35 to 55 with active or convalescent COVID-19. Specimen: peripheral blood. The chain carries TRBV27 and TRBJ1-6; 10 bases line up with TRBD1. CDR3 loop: CASRRTGGNSPLHF. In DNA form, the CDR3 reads TGTGCCAGCAGACGGACAGGGGGTAATTCACCCCTCCACTTT.